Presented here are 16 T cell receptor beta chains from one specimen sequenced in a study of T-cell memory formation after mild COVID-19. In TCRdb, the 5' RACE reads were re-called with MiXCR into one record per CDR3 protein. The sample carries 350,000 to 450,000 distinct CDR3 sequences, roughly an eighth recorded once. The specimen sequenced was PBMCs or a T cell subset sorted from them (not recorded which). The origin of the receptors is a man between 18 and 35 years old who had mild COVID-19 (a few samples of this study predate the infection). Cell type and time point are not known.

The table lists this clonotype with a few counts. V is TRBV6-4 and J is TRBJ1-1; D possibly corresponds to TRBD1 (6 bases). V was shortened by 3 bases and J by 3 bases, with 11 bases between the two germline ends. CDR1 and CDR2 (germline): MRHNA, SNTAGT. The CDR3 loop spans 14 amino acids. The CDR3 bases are TGTGCCAGCAGTGAGAGTAACAGGGACACTGAAGCTTTCTTT. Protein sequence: CASSESNRDTEAFF.

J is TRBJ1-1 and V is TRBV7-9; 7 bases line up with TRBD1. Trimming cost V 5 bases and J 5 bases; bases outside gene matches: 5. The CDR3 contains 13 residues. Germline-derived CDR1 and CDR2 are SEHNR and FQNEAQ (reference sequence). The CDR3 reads CASSPGQPTEAFF. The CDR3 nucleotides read TGTGCCAGCAGCCCGGGACAGCCGACTGAAGCTTTCTTT.

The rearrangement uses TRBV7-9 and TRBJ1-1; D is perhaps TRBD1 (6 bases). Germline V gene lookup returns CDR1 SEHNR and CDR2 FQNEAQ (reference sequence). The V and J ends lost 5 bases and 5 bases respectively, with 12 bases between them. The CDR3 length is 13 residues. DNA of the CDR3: TGTGCCAGCAGCCCAGGGGAAATAACTGAAGCTTTCTTT. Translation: CASSPGEITEAFF.

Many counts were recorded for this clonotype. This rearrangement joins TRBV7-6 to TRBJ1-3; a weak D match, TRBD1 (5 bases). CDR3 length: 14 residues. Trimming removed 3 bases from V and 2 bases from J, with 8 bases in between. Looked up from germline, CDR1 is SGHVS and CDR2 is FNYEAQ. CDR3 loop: CASSLGVTGNTIYF. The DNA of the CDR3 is TGTGCCAGCAGCTTGGGGGTGACTGGAAACACCATATATTTT.

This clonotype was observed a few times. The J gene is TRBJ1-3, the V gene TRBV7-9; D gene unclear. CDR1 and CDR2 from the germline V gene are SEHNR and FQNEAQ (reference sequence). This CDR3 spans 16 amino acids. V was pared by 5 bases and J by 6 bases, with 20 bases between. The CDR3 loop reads CASSGGLRDRVNTIYF. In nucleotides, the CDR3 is TGTGCCAGCAGCGGCGGGCTTCGGGATAGGGTAAACACCATATATTTT.

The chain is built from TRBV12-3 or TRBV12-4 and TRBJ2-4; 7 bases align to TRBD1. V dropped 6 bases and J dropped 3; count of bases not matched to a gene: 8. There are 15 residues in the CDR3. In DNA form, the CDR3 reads TGTGCCAGCAGCACCGGGACAGACATCAAAAACATTCAGTACTTC. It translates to CASSTGTDIKNIQYF.

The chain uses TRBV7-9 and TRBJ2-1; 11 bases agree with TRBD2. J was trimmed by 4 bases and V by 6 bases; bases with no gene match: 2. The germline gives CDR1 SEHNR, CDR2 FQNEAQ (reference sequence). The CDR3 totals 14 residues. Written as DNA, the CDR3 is TGTGCCAGCAGGCCTAGCGGGGGGTACAATGAGCAGTTCTTC. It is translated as CASRPSGGYNEQFF.

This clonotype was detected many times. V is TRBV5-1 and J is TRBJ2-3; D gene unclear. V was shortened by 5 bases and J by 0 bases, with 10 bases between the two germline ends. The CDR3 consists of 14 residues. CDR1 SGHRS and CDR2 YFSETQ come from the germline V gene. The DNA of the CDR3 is TGCGCCAGCAGGGAACGTCCTAGCACAGATACGCAGTATTTT. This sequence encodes CASRERPSTDTQYF.

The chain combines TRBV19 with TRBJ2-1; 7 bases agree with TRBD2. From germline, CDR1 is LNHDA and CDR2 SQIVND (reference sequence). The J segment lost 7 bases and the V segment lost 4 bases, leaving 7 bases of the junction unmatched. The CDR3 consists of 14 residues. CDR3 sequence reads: CASSSQRGRNEQFF. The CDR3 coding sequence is TGTGCCAGTAGTAGCCAGCGGGGACGTAATGAGCAGTTCTTC.

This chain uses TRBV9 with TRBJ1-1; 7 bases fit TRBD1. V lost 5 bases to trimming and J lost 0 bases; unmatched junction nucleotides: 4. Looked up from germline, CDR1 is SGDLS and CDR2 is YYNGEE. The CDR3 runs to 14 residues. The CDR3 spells CASSAQGMNTEAFF. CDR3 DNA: TGTGCCAGCAGTGCACAGGGGATGAACACTGAAGCTTTCTTT.

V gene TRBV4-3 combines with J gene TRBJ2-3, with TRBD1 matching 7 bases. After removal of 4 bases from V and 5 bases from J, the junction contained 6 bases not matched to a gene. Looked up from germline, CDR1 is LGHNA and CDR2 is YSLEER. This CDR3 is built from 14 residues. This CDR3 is CASSPEGAKDTQYF. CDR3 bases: TGCGCCAGCAGCCCTGAGGGGGCGAAAGATACGCAGTATTTT.

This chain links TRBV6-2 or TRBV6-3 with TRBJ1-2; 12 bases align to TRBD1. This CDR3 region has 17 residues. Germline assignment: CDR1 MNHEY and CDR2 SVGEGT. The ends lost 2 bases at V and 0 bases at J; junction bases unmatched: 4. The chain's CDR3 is CASSYVGTGGSNYGYTF. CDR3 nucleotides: TGTGCCAGCAGTTACGTCGGGACAGGGGGCTCTAACTATGGCTACACCTTC.

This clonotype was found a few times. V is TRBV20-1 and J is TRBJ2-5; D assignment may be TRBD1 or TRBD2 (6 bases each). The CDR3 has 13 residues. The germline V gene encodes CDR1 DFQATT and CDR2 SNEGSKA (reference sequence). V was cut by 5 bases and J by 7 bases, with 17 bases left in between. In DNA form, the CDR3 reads TGCAGTGCTCCAGGGGATGGAGGGGGGACCCAGTACTTC. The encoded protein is CSAPGDGGGTQYF.

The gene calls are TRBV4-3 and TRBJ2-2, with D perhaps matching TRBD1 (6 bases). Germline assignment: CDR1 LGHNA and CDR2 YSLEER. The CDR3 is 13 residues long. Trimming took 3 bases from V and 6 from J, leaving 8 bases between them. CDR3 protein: CASSHRGAGELFF. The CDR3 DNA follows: TGCGCCAGCAGCCACAGGGGTGCCGGGGAGCTGTTTTTT.

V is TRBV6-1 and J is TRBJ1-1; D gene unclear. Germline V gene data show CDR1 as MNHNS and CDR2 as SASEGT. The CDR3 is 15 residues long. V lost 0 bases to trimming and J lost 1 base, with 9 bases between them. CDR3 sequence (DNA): TGTGCCAGCAGTGAAGCACTTACGGAGAACACTGAAGCTTTCTTT. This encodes CASSEALTENTEAFF.

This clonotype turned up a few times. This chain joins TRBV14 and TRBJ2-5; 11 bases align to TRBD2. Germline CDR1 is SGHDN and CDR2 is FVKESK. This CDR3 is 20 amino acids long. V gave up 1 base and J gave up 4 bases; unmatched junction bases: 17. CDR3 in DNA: TGTGCCAGCAGCCAAGGGGATCCCTGGTCTAGCGGGGGGCTGGGAGAGACCCAGTACTTC. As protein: CASSQGDPWSSGGLGETQYF.